These T cell receptor beta chains were read from a single sample in a study of vaccination and CD4 T cells after COVID-19. TCRdb reprocessed the PCR reads with MiXCR, giving one entry per CDR3 protein. Of 15,000 to 20,000 distinct CDR3 sequences in the sample, about half were seen once. These receptors' antigens are unknown. The material was CD4+ T cells from blood, cultured in vitro, obtained before SARS-CoV-2 vaccination. The receptors originated from a human donor who had recovered from COVID-19. Each CDR3 is given with its conserved first and last residue. Each record gives: clone size, V gene, J gene, D gene, CDR3 protein, CDR3 DNA. The D gene is left open where the match is weak. Where a row states a size, it is once, few, many or the class of an expanded clone; other rows omit it.

abundance: few; v_gene: TRBV5-4; j_gene: TRBJ1-6; d_gene: -; CDR3aa: CASSLGTRGSPLHF; CDR3nt: TGTGCCAGCAGCCTGGGGACTCGGGGTTCACCCCTCCACTTT
abundance: -; v_gene: TRBV7-2; j_gene: TRBJ2-7; d_gene: TRBD2; CDR3aa: CASSQTSASSSYEQYF; CDR3nt: TGTGCCAGCAGCCAGACTAGCGCATCAAGCTCCTACGAGCAGTACTTC
abundance: -; v_gene: TRBV12-3/TRBV12-4; j_gene: TRBJ2-1; d_gene: TRBD1; CDR3aa: CASSSRQGRVSEQFF; CDR3nt: TGTGCCAGCAGTTCCCGACAGGGTAGGGTGAGTGAGCAGTTCTTC
abundance: few; v_gene: TRBV20-1; j_gene: TRBJ1-2; d_gene: -; CDR3aa: CSATRGTGYTF; CDR3nt: TGCAGTGCTACCAGGGGTACTGGCTACACCTTC
abundance: -; v_gene: TRBV4-1; j_gene: TRBJ2-5; d_gene: -; CDR3aa: CASSREARGETQYF; CDR3nt: TGCGCCAGCAGCAGGGAAGCTAGGGGGGAGACCCAGTACTTC
abundance: once; v_gene: TRBV4-3; j_gene: TRBJ2-5; d_gene: -; CDR3aa: CASSQDGLARETQYF; CDR3nt: TGCGCCAGCAGCCAAGATGGCCTAGCCAGGGAGACCCAGTACTTC
abundance: -; v_gene: TRBV2; j_gene: TRBJ1-1; d_gene: TRBD1; CDR3aa: CASSVKGQGTEAFF; CDR3nt: TGTGCCAGCAGTGTAAAGGGACAGGGGACTGAAGCTTTCTTT
abundance: -; v_gene: TRBV6-1; j_gene: TRBJ2-7; d_gene: TRBD2; CDR3aa: CASRPGTSGISYEQYF; CDR3nt: TGTGCCAGCAGGCCCGGGACTAGCGGGATCTCTTACGAGCAGTACTTC
abundance: -; v_gene: TRBV2; j_gene: TRBJ2-5; d_gene: TRBD2; CDR3aa: CASYPGLAGETQYF; CDR3nt: TGTGCCAGCTATCCTGGGCTAGCGGGGGAGACCCAGTACTTC
abundance: -; v_gene: TRBV11-2; j_gene: TRBJ2-7; d_gene: -; CDR3aa: CASSLRTASYEQYF; CDR3nt: TGTGCCAGCAGCCTAAGGACGGCCTCCTACGAGCAGTACTTC
abundance: -; v_gene: TRBV19; j_gene: TRBJ1-2; d_gene: TRBD1; CDR3aa: CASSPMSGGTYGYTF; CDR3nt: TGTGCCAGTTCCCCCATGTCAGGGGGAACTTATGGCTACACCTTC
abundance: -; v_gene: TRBV5-6; j_gene: TRBJ2-5; d_gene: TRBD2; CDR3aa: CASSPRLAGGRQETQYF; CDR3nt: TGTGCCAGCAGCCCCAGACTAGCGGGGGGCCGACAAGAGACCCAGTACTTC
abundance: -; v_gene: TRBV2; j_gene: TRBJ1-1; d_gene: -; CDR3aa: CASGQFMEAFF; CDR3nt: TGTGCCAGCGGACAGTTTATGGAAGCTTTCTTT
abundance: -; v_gene: TRBV6-1; j_gene: TRBJ2-5; d_gene: -; CDR3aa: CASRRAETQYF; CDR3nt: TGTGCCAGCAGGCGCGCAGAGACCCAGTACTTC
abundance: -; v_gene: TRBV15; j_gene: TRBJ2-7; d_gene: -; CDR3aa: CATSRPGVSYEQYF; CDR3nt: TGTGCCACCAGCAGGCCCGGGGTCTCCTACGAGCAGTACTTC
abundance: -; v_gene: TRBV5-6; j_gene: TRBJ2-1; d_gene: -; CDR3aa: CASSFRGGVYNEQFF; CDR3nt: TGTGCCAGCAGCTTTAGGGGGGGGGTCTACAATGAGCAGTTCTTC
abundance: -; v_gene: TRBV6-1; j_gene: TRBJ1-5; d_gene: -; CDR3aa: CASSPSLWGGQPQHF; CDR3nt: TGTGCCAGCAGTCCTTCTCTGTGGGGAGGTCAGCCCCAGCATTTT
abundance: -; v_gene: TRBV20-1; j_gene: TRBJ2-7; d_gene: -; CDR3aa: CSARDGDKELYEQYF; CDR3nt: TGCAGTGCTAGAGATGGGGACAAAGAGTTGTACGAGCAGTACTTC
abundance: -; v_gene: TRBV7-3; j_gene: TRBJ1-2; d_gene: -; CDR3aa: CASSLTGGLDGYTF; CDR3nt: TGTGCCAGCAGCTTAACGGGGGGGTTAGATGGCTACACCTTC
abundance: -; v_gene: TRBV6-1; j_gene: TRBJ2-3; d_gene: -; CDR3aa: CASLRESTDTQYF; CDR3nt: TGTGCCAGCTTGAGGGAGTCGACAGATACGCAGTATTTT
abundance: -; v_gene: TRBV14; j_gene: TRBJ2-3; d_gene: TRBD2; CDR3aa: CASSLGLAGVRTQYF; CDR3nt: TGTGCCAGCAGCCTAGGACTAGCGGGGGTGAGGACGCAGTATTTT
abundance: -; v_gene: TRBV7-6; j_gene: TRBJ2-2; d_gene: -; CDR3aa: CASSNGLDTGEPFF; CDR3nt: TGTGCCAGCAGCAACGGACTTGACACCGGGGAGCCGTTTTTT
abundance: -; v_gene: TRBV20-1; j_gene: TRBJ2-3; d_gene: TRBD2; CDR3aa: CTAETSGGADTQYF; CDR3nt: TGCACCGCTGAGACTAGCGGGGGGGCGGATACGCAGTATTTT
abundance: few; v_gene: TRBV20-1; j_gene: TRBJ2-7; d_gene: -; CDR3aa: CSAGGGYEQYF; CDR3nt: TGCAGTGCTGGCGGAGGTTACGAGCAGTACTTC
abundance: -; v_gene: TRBV10-3; j_gene: TRBJ1-2; d_gene: -; CDR3aa: CAISESPNRRNYGYTF; CDR3nt: TGTGCCATCAGTGAGTCTCCGAACCGTAGAAACTATGGCTACACCTTC
abundance: once; v_gene: TRBV2; j_gene: TRBJ2-7; d_gene: -; CDR3aa: CASSEARDEQYF; CDR3nt: TGTGCCAGCAGTGAAGCGCGCGACGAGCAGTACTTC
abundance: few; v_gene: TRBV2; j_gene: TRBJ1-2; d_gene: -; CDR3aa: CASSVRPDGGYGYTF; CDR3nt: TGTGCCAGCAGTGTCCGCCCGGACGGTGGCTATGGCTACACCTTC
abundance: -; v_gene: TRBV7-9; j_gene: TRBJ1-2; d_gene: -; CDR3aa: CASSLALTGTPYGYTF; CDR3nt: TGTGCCAGCAGCTTAGCACTAACCGGGACTCCCTATGGCTACACCTTC
abundance: -; v_gene: TRBV15; j_gene: TRBJ1-2; d_gene: TRBD1; CDR3aa: CATSGRTGDYGYTF; CDR3nt: TGTGCCACCAGCGGTCGGACAGGAGACTATGGCTACACCTTC
abundance: few; v_gene: TRBV6-1; j_gene: TRBJ1-3; d_gene: -; CDR3aa: CASRTDTLGNTIYF; CDR3nt: TGTGCCAGCAGAACCGATACTCTGGGAAACACCATATATTTT
abundance: -; v_gene: TRBV6-5; j_gene: TRBJ1-5; d_gene: -; CDR3aa: CASSWGSQGQPQHF; CDR3nt: TGTGCCAGCAGTTGGGGCAGTCAGGGTCAGCCCCAGCATTTT
abundance: -; v_gene: TRBV7-9; j_gene: TRBJ1-6; d_gene: -; CDR3aa: CASSLDYNSPLHF; CDR3nt: TGTGCCAGCAGCTTAGATTATAATTCACCCCTCCACTTT
abundance: few; v_gene: TRBV10-3; j_gene: TRBJ2-7; d_gene: -; CDR3aa: CAISDPDGSSYEQYF; CDR3nt: TGTGCCATCAGTGACCCGGACGGTAGCTCCTACGAGCAGTACTTC
abundance: -; v_gene: TRBV11-3; j_gene: TRBJ2-7; d_gene: -; CDR3aa: CASSLGSGAWKVAYEQYF; CDR3nt: TGTGCCAGCAGCTTGGGTAGCGGAGCTTGGAAAGTCGCCTACGAGCAGTACTTC
abundance: -; v_gene: TRBV28; j_gene: TRBJ2-1; d_gene: -; CDR3aa: CASSLYLGTYNEQFF; CDR3nt: TGTGCCAGCAGTTTGTACCTAGGGACCTACAATGAGCAGTTCTTC
abundance: -; v_gene: TRBV19; j_gene: TRBJ1-2; d_gene: -; CDR3aa: CASSTAGINYGYTF; CDR3nt: TGTGCCAGTAGTACCGCTGGTATCAACTATGGCTACACCTTC
abundance: -; v_gene: TRBV6-1; j_gene: TRBJ2-7; d_gene: TRBD2; CDR3aa: CASRETSEREQYF; CDR3nt: TGTGCCAGCAGGGAGACTAGCGAACGCGAGCAGTACTTC
abundance: -; v_gene: TRBV6-5; j_gene: TRBJ1-5; d_gene: -; CDR3aa: CASSYDRDGNQPQHF; CDR3nt: TGTGCCAGCAGTTACGACCGGGACGGCAATCAGCCCCAGCATTTT
abundance: -; v_gene: TRBV20-1; j_gene: TRBJ1-6; d_gene: -; CDR3aa: CSPTPDSSRDSPLHF; CDR3nt: TGCAGTCCTACGCCGGACAGCTCAAGGGATTCACCCCTCCACTTT
abundance: -; v_gene: TRBV20-1; j_gene: TRBJ1-1; d_gene: -; CDR3aa: CSATRKQGYTEAFF; CDR3nt: TGCAGTGCTACCCGAAAACAGGGCTACACTGAAGCTTTCTTT